What follows are 5 T cell receptor beta chains derived from one specimen sequenced in a study of early T cells in non-severe SARS-CoV-2 infection. TCRdb reanalysed the 5' RACE reads using MiXCR and keeps one entry per CDR3 protein. There are 40,000 to 60,000 distinct CDR3 sequences in the sample; approximately 9.8% occur only once, and roughly 8% lies in the top ten. Sequenced material: whole blood. The receptors stem from an adult who was a healthcare worker with PCR-confirmed SARS-CoV-2 infection or an uninfected control (not recorded which).

Ten or more counts support this clonotype. The chain uses TRBV20-1 and TRBJ1-1, with D unclear. Looked up from germline, CDR1 is DFQATT and CDR2 is SNEGSKA (reference sequence). The length of the CDR3 is 14 residues. V gave up 6 bases and J gave up 1 base, with 15 bases separating them. The CDR3 spells CSATRRGRNTEAFF. CDR3 nucleotides: TGCAGTGCCACCAGAAGAGGACGGAACACTGAAGCTTTCTTT.

This clonotype was detected many times. The chain couples TRBV3-1 to TRBJ1-3; possible D gene TRBD1, 5 bases. Trimming took off 4 bases at V and 0 bases at J, with 10 bases between the two ends. The CDR3 is made up of 15 amino acids. The germline gives CDR1 LGHDT, CDR2 YNNKEL (reference sequence). CDR3 DNA: TGTGCCAGCAGCCCCTTGGGGCGCTCTGGAAACACCATATATTTT. This codes for CASSPLGRSGNTIYF.

This clonotype appeared many times. CDR3 region: CASSYPTSSETQYF. Here the CDR3 DNA reads TGTGCCAGCAGTTACCCGACTAGCAGCGAGACCCAGTACTTC. This sequence joins TRBV6-6 and TRBJ2-5, with 7 bases lining up with TRBD2. Germline assignment: CDR1 MNHNY and CDR2 SVGAGI (reference sequence). The CDR3 runs 14 residues. J lost 5 bases, V lost 2 bases, and 5 bases had no gene match.

The chain carries TRBV11-1 and TRBJ2-1, with 11 bases that match TRBD2. The germline V gene encodes CDR1 SGHAT and CDR2 FQDESV (reference sequence). The CDR3 is made up of 17 amino acids. The ends lost 4 bases at V and 4 bases at J; junction bases unmatched: 9. This chain's CDR3 is CASSSDTGTSGYNEQFF. The CDR3 DNA sequence: TGTGCCAGCAGCTCCGATACTGGGACTAGCGGTTACAATGAGCAGTTCTTC.

This clonotype was counted at least ten times. This chain links TRBV7-6 with TRBJ2-3; 9 bases align to TRBD2. Germline-derived CDR1 and CDR2 are SGHVS and FNYEAQ. V trimming: 6 bases; J trimming: 3 bases; junction bases outside the gene matches: 7. The CDR3 runs to 15 residues. CDR3 loop: CASREGSGRTDTQYF. CDR3 nucleotides: TGTGCCAGCAGAGAAGGGAGCGGGAGGACAGATACGCAGTATTTT.